This T cell receptor (beta chain) was observed in a study of Graves' ophthalmopathy and Graves' hyperthyroidism. Study-wide background: Ahead of any treatment, peripheral blood was obtained at the initial diagnosis. General study results and limits: In blood, most expanded thyroid clonotypes above 0.001 frequency were also detected.

This clonotype appeared many times. What it binds is unknown. The ends were cut back, 6 bases at V and 0 bases at J, with 8 bases in the middle. The germline V gene has CDR1 SQVTM and CDR2 ANQGSEA. The CDR3 has 12 amino acids. The TCR beta CDR3 regions underwent amplification from RNA transcripts. The first round was an RT-PCR with HTBI primers, and the second round was a multiplex PCR. TCRdb itself ran the multiplex PCR reads through MiXCR, one entry per CDR3 protein. Of almost 750,000 distinct CDR3 sequences listed, roughly two fifths are singletons. Input material: peripheral blood. This clonotype was sampled from an adult man with Graves' ophthalmopathy. The chain carries TRBV29-1 and TRBJ1-1; D unresolved. The CDR3 DNA sequence: TGCAGCGTAGTGGCCATGAACACTGAAGCTTTCTTT. It is translated as CSVVAMNTEAFF. The entire variable domain, with the rest obtained from reference TRBV29-1 and TRBJ1-1, is as follows: SAVISQKPSRDICQRGTSLTIQCQVDSQVTMMFWYRQQPGQSLTLIATANQGSEATYESGFVIDKFPISRPNLTFSTLTVSNMSPEDSSIYLCSVVAMNTEAFFGQGTRLTVV.